This TCR beta chain was obtained from a study of blood T cell repertoires in COVID-19. About the research overall: Researchers got acute and convalescent COVID-19 samples from the United States, Italy and Spain. From T cells, B-cell-depleted T cells, or PBMCs came the material, which was cDNA or gDNA.

In the original analysis: Estimated nucleated cell counts came from reference gene primer amplification. TCRdb's copy holds only in-frame clones and misses some; the assay was immunoSEQ multiplex PCR. The V and J calls and clone size are taken from that table; D and trimming were inferred from the DNA. The table includes more than 85,000 clones, 81% detected once. Trimming cost V 4 bases and J 1 base, with 23 bases left between them. Germline-derived CDR1 and CDR2 are SGDLS and YYNGEE. This CDR3 contains 18 residues. The receptor's source is a man at least 80 years old with acute or convalescent COVID-19. Source material: peripheral blood. J is TRBJ1-1 and V is TRBV9, with a possible D match to TRBD1 (5 bases). Here the CDR3 reads CASSPLGAAFSSNTEAFF. CDR3 bases: TGTGCCAGCAGCCCTCTTGGGGCCGCTTTCTCCTCGAACACTGAAGCTTTCTTT.